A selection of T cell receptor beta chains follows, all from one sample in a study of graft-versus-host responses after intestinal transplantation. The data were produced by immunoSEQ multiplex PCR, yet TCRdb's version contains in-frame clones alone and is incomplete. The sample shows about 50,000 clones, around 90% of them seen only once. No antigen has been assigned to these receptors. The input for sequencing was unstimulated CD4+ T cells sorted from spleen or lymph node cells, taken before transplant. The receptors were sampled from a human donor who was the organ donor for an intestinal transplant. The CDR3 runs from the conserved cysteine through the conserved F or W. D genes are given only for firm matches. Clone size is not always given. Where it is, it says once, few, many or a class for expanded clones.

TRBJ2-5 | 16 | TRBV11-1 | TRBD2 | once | TGTGCCAGCAGCTTAGAGCTAGCGGGAGCCCAAGAGACCCAGTACTTC | CASSLELAGAQETQYF
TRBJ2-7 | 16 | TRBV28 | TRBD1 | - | TGTGCCAGCAGTCTAGGGGCCACAGGGGGCGGGTACGAGCAGTACTTC | CASSLGATGGGYEQYF
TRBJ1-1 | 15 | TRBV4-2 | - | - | TGTGCCAGCAGCTTGAGGACGAGGGGGAACACTGAAGCTTTCTTT | CASSLRTRGNTEAFF
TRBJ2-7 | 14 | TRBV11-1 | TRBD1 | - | TGTGCCAGCAGCTCAGACAGGGCCGAATACGAGCAGTACTTC | CASSSDRAEYEQYF
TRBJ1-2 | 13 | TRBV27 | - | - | TGTGCCAGCAGCTCGGGACGGAACTATGGCTACACCTTC | CASSSGRNYGYTF
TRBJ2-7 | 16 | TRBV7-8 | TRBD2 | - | TGTGCCAGCAGCTTAGGGGGACTACTACCATCCTACGAGCAGTACTTC | CASSLGGLLPSYEQYF
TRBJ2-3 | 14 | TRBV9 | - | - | TGTGCCAGCAGCGTAGGCATCCTCCCAGATACGCAGTATTTT | CASSVGILPDTQYF
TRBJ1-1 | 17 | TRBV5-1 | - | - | TGCGCCAGCAGCCCCGACAACAGGCCCTGGGCGAACACTGAAGCTTTCTTT | CASSPDNRPWANTEAFF
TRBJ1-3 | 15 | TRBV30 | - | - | TGTGCCTGGAATCTTCCAGGCTACTCTGGAAACACCATATATTTT | CAWNLPGYSGNTIYF
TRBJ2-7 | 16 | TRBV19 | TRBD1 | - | TGTGCCAGTAAACGGACCTCCACAGGGGCCTCCTACGAGCAGTACTTC | CASKRTSTGASYEQYF
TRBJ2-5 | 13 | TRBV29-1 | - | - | TGCAGCGTTGTAGGGGTGTTGTCAGAGACCCAGTACTTC | CSVVGVLSETQYF
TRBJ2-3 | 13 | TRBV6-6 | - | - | TGTGCCAGCAGATACCGGGAAACAGATACGCAGTATTTT | CASRYRETDTQYF
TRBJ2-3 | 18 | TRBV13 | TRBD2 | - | TGTGCCAGCAGCTTTGGACTAGCGGGAGGGCCTAGCACAGATACGCAGTATTTT | CASSFGLAGGPSTDTQYF
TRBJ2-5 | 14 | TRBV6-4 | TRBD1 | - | TGTGCCAGCATCGCAGGGGGCGCACAAGAGACCCAGTACTTC | CASIAGGAQETQYF
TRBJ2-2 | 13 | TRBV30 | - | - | TGTGCCTGGAGGGACTTCTACACCGGGGAGCTGTTTTTT | CAWRDFYTGELFF
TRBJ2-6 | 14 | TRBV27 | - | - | TGTGCCAGCAGTTTTCGGGATGGGGCCAACGTCCTGACTTTC | CASSFRDGANVLTF
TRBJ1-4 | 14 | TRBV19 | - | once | TGTGCCAGTACCGACGGAGTCCAGTGGGAAAAACTGTTTTTT | CASTDGVQWEKLFF
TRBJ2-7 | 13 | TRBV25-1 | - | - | TGTGCCAGCAGTGAATGGTCACAATACGAGCAGTACTTC | CASSEWSQYEQYF
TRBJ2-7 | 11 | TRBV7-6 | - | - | TGTGCCAGCAGCTTATCACACGAGCAGTACTTC | CASSLSHEQYF
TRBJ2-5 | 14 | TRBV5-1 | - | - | TGCGCCAGCAGCTTGAGGGGCGGCGAAGAGACCCAGTACTTC | CASSLRGGEETQYF
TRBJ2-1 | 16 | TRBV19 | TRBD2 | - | TGTGCCAGTAGTATTGTTTCAGGACTAGCCCACAATGAGCAGTTCTTC | CASSIVSGLAHNEQFF
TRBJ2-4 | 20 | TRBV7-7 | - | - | TGTGCTAGCAGCTTAAGGTGTCGGTCTCCTCCCAGGCTACCCAAAAACATTCAGTACTTC | CASSLRCRSPPRLPKNIQYF
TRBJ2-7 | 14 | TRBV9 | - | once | TGTGCCAGCAGCGTAGCACTCTCAAACTACGAGCAGTACTTC | CASSVALSNYEQYF
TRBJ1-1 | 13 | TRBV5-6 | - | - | TGTGCCAGCAGCTTGGGACGGTACACTGAAGCTTTCTTT | CASSLGRYTEAFF
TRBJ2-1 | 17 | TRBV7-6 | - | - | TGTGCCAGCAGCTTAGCGGGAAGGGGGGTTTCCTACAATGAGCAGTTCTTC | CASSLAGRGVSYNEQFF
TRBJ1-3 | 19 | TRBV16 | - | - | TGTGCCAGCAGCCACCGAGACAGAGGGACGGTCCTTTCTGGAAACACCATATATTTT | CASSHRDRGTVLSGNTIYF
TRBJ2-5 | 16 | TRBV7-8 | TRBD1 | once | TGTGCCAGCAGCTTAGCCCCAGGGGGATGGGGAGAGACCCAGTACTTC | CASSLAPGGWGETQYF
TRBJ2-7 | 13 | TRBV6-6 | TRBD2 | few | TGTGCCAGCAGTTACGCGGGAGTTTACGAGCAGTACTTC | CASSYAGVYEQYF
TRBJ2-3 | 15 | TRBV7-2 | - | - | TGTGCCAGCAGCTTAGGGGGGGCCCCCACAGATACGCAGTATTTT | CASSLGGAPTDTQYF
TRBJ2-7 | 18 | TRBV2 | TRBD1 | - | TGTGCCAGCATTCGGCCGGGGACAGGGGACCTACTCTCCTACGAGCAGTACTTC | CASIRPGTGDLLSYEQYF
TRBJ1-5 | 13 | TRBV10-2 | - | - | TGCGCTACCAAACTAGGTAGAAATCAGCCCCAGCATTTT | CATKLGRNQPQHF
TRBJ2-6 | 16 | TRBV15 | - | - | TGTGCCACCAGCAGAGCTGGGATCTCTGGGGCCAACGTCCTGACTTTC | CATSRAGISGANVLTF
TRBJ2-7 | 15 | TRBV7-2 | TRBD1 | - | TGTGCCAGCAGCTTAGAGAGGGGGCCTTTATACGAGCAGTACTTC | CASSLERGPLYEQYF
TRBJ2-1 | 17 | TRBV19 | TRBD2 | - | TGTGCCAGTAGTCCCCGACTAGCGGGAGCGGGCTACAATGAGCAGTTCTTC | CASSPRLAGAGYNEQFF
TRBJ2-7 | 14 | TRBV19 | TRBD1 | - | TGTGCCAGTAGGAAGGGACAGGGTACTAACGAGCAGTACTTC | CASRKGQGTNEQYF
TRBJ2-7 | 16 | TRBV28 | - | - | TGTGCCAGCAGCTTAACCCCAGGGGCTGGCCCCTACGAGCAGTACTTC | CASSLTPGAGPYEQYF
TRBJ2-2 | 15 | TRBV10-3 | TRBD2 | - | TGTGCCATCAGTATAACTAGCGGGAGGGCCGGGGAGCTGTTTTTT | CAISITSGRAGELFF
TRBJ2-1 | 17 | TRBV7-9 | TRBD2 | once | TGTGCCAGCAGCTCCTTACTAGCGGGACGCTCCTACAATGAGCAGTTCTTC | CASSSLLAGRSYNEQFF
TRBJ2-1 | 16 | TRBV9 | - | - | TGTGCCAGCAGCGTAGCCGGGGAAAGGGGAAGGAATGAGCAGTTCTTC | CASSVAGERGRNEQFF
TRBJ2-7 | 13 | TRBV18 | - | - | TGTGCCAGCTCACCAGCCACCTCCTACGAGCAGTACTTC | CASSPATSYEQYF
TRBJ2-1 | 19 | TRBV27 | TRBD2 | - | TGTGCCAGCAGTTCCCCGGGACTAGCGGGAGAATTCTCCTACAATGAGCAGTTCTTC | CASSSPGLAGEFSYNEQFF
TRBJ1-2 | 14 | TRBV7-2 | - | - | TGTGCCAGCAGCTCCAGACAGGCTAACTATGGCTACACCTTC | CASSSRQANYGYTF
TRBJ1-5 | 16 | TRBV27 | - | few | TGTGCCAGCAGTCCCTCGGACAGTGGGAGCAATCAGCCCCAGCATTTT | CASSPSDSGSNQPQHF
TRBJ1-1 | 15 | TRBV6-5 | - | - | TGTGCCAGCAGTACAATAGGACAGATGAACACTGAAGCTTTCTTT | CASSTIGQMNTEAFF
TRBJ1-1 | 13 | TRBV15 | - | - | TGTGCCACCAGCAGATCTAACAGGGTTGAAGCTTTCTTT | CATSRSNRVEAFF
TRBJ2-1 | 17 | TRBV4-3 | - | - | TGCGCCAGCAGCCAAGGGGCCGACAGGCCCCTGAGGAATGAGCAGTTCTTC | CASSQGADRPLRNEQFF
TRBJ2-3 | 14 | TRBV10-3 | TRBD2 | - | TGTGCCATCGGGCTAGCGGGACGCACAGATACGCAGTATTTT | CAIGLAGRTDTQYF
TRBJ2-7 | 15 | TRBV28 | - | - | TGTGCCAGCAGCTCCCCGGGGATGGCGGCCTACGAGCAGTACTTC | CASSSPGMAAYEQYF
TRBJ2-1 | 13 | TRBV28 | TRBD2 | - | TGTGCCAGCAGTCCGGGGGGTTCAAATGAGCAGTTCTTC | CASSPGGSNEQFF
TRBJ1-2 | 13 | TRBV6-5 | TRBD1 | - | TGTGCCAGCAGGGACAGGGTCGACTATGGCTACACCTTC | CASRDRVDYGYTF
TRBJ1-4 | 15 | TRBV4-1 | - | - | TGCGCCAGCAGCCAATTTTCCAGGGATCCGGAAAAACTGTTTTTT | CASSQFSRDPEKLFF
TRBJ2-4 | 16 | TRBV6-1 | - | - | TGTGCCAGCAGTGAGGGGCGACTTATAGCCAAAAACATTCAGTACTTC | CASSEGRLIAKNIQYF
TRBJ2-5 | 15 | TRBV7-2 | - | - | TGTGCCAGCAGCTTATTAACGCAGCTCCAAGAGACCCAGTACTTC | CASSLLTQLQETQYF
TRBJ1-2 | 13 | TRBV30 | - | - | TGTGCCTGGAGTGTATACAGGGTTGGCGGCTACACCTTC | CAWSVYRVGGYTF